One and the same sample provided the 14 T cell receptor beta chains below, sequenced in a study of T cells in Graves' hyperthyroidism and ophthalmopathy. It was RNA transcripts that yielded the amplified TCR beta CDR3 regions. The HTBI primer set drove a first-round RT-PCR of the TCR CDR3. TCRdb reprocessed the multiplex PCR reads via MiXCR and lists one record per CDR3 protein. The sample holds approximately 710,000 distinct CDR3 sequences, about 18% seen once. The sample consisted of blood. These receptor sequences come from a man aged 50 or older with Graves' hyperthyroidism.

The CDR3 region is CASSPRQGGTEELFF. DNA of the CDR3: TGTGCCAGCAGTCCCCGACAGGGTGGAACCGAAGAACTGTTTTTT. The chain combines TRBV6-1 with TRBJ1-4, with 7 positions matching TRBD1. Germline V CDR1 and CDR2: MNHNS, SASEGT. The CDR3 totals 15 residues. Trimming took 5 bases from V and 12 from J; bases not matched to a gene: 15.

CDR3 amino acids: CASSYGGGGSTTYEQYF. In DNA form, the CDR3 reads TGTGCCAGCAGTTACGGGGGGGGCGGGAGTACGACCTACGAGCAGTACTTC. The genes are TRBV6-5 and TRBJ2-7, with D possibly TRBD2 on 7 matching bases. CDR1 is MNHEY, CDR2 SVGAGI, per germline. The germline V and J ends were trimmed by 2 bases and 2 bases, with 19 bases remaining between them. The CDR3 length is 17 residues.

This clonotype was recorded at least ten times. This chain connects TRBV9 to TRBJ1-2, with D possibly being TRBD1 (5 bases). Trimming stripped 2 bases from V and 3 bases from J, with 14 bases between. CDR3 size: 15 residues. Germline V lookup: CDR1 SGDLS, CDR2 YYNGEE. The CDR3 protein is CASSVGGTGDYGYTF. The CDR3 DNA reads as TGTGCCAGCAGCGTTGGGGGGACCGGCGACTATGGCTACACCTTC.

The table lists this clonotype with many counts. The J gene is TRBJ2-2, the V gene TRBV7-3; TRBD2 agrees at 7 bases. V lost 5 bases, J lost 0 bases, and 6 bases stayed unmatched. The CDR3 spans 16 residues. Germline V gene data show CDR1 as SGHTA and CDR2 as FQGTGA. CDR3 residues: CASSQLADSNTGELFF. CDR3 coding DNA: TGTGCCAGCAGCCAGCTAGCGGATTCGAACACCGGGGAGCTGTTTTTT.

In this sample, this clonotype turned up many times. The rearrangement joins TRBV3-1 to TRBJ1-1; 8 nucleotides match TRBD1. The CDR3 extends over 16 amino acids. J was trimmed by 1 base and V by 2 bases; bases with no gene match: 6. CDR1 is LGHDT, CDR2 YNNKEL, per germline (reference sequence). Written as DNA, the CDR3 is TGTGCCAGCAGCCAATTCGCAGGGGGCACGAACACTGAAGCTTTCTTT. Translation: CASSQFAGGTNTEAFF.

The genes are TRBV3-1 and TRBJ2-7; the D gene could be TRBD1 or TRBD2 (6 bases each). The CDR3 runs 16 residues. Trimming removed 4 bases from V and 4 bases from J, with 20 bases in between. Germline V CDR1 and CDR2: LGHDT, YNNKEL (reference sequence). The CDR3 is CASSPKGGRGQYEQYF. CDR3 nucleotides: TGTGCCAGCAGCCCCAAGGGGGGCAGGGGACAATACGAGCAGTACTTC.

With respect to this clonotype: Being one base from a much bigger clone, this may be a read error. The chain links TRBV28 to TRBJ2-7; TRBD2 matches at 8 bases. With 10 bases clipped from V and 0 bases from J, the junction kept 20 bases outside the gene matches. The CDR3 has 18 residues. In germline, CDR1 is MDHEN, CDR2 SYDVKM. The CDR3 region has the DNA TGTGCCAACATAGGTGGTCTAGCGGGCCCGGCTAGCTCCTACGAGCAGTACTTC. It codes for CANIGGLAGPASSYEQYF.

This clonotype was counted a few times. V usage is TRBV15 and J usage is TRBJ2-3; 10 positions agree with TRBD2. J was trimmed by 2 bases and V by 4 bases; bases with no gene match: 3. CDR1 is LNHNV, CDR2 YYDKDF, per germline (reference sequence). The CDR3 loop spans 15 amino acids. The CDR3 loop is CATSKSGRDTDTQYF. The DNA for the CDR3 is TGTGCCACCAGCAAGAGCGGGAGGGACACAGATACGCAGTATTTT.

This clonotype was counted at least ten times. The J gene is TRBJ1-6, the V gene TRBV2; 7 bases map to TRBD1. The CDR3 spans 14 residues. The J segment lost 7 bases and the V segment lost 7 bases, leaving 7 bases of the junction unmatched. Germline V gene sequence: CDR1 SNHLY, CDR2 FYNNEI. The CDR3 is CASTNRGPNSPLHF. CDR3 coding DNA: TGTGCCAGCACCAACAGGGGCCCCAATTCACCCCTCCACTTT.

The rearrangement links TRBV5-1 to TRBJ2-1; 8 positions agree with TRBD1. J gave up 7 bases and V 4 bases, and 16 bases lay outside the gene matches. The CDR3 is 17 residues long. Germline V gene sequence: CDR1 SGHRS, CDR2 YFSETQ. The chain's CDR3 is CASSAHQGATGGNEQFF. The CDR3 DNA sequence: TGCGCCAGCAGCGCCCACCAGGGGGCCACTGGGGGGAATGAGCAGTTCTTC.

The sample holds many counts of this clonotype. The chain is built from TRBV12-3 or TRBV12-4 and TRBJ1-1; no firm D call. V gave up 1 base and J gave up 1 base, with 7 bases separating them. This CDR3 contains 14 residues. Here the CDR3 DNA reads TGTGCCAGCAGTTTAGTTCCGGCGAACACTGAAGCTTTCTTT. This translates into CASSLVPANTEAFF.

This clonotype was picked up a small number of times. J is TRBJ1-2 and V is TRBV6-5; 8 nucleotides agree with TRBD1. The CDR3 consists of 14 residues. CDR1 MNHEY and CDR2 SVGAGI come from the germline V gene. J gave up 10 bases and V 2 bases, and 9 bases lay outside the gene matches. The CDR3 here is CASSYATGGDVYTF. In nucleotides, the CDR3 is TGTGCCAGCAGTTACGCAACAGGGGGTGATGTCTACACCTTC.

CDR3 sequence: CASSPEQGPLTEAFF. The DNA of the CDR3 is TGTGCCAGCTCACCCGAACAGGGTCCGCTCACTGAAGCTTTCTTT. V and J are TRBV18 and TRBJ1-1; weak D call: TRBD1 (6 bases). The CDR3 contains 15 residues. Germline V CDR1 and CDR2: KGHSH, LQKENI. Trimming left V 3 bases short and J 4 bases short, with 15 bases between. Full variable domain (outside the CDR3, taken from reference TRBV18 and TRBJ1-1): NAGVMQNPRHLVRRRGQEARLRCSPMKGHSHVYWYRQLPEEGLKFMVYLQKENIIDESGMPKERFSAEFPKEGPSILRIQQVVRGDSAAYFCASSPEQGPLTEAFFGQGTRLTVV.

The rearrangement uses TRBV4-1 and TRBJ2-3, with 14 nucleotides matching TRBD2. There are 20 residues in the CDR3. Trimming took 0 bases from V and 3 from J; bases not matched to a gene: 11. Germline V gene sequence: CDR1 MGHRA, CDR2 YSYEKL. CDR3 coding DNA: TGCGCCAGCAGCCAAGAGAGAGGGACTAGCGGGAGACTATGGACAGATACGCAGTATTTT. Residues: CASSQERGTSGRLWTDTQYF.